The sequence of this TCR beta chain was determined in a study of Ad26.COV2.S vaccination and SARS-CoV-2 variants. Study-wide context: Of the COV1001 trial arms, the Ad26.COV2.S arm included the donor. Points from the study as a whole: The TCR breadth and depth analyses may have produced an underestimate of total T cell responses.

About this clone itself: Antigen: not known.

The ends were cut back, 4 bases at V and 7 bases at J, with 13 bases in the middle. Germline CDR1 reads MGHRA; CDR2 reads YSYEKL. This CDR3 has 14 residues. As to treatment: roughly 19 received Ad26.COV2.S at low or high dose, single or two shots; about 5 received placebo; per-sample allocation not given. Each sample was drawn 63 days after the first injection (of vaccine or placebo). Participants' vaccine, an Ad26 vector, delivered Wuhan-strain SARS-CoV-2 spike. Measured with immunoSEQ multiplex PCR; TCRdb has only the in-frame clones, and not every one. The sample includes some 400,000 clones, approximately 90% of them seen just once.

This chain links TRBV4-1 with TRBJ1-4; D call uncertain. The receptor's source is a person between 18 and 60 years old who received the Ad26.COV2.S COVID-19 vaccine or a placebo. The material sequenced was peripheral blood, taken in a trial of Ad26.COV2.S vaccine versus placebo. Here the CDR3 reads CASSRGRDFEKLFF. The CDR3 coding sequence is TGCGCCAGCAGCCGGGGAAGGGATTTTGAAAAACTGTTTTTT.